This TCR beta chain derives from a study of shared clonotypes between healthy human individuals. Per germline, CDR1 SGHRS and CDR2 YFSETQ. The CDR3 has 15 residues. V was cut by 1 base and J by 1 base, with 8 bases left in between. Clones were read by immunoSEQ multiplex PCR, and TCRdb kept only the in-frame ones, dropping some. The table includes around 500,000 clones, 70% to 80% detected once. This clone has only one observation. The clonotype comes from a woman between 40 and 50 years old in good health. Some clones in this sample may be carry-over from other donors' samples. Material for sequencing was PBMCs. The chain recombines TRBV5-1 with TRBJ2-2; no reliable D call. The CDR3 DNA is TGCGCCAGCAGCTTGTTTCAAGTGAACACCGGGGAGCTGTTTTTT. This encodes CASSLFQVNTGELFF.